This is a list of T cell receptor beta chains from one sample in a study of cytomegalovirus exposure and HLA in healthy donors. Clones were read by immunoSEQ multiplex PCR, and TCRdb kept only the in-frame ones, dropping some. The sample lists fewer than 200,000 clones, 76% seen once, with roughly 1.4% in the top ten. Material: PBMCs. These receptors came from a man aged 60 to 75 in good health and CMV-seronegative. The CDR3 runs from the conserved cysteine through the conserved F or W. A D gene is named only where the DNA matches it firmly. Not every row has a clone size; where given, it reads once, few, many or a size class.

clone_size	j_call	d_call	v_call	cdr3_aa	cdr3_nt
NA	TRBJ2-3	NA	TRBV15	CATSRDPLGGADTQYF	TGTGCCACCAGCAGAGATCCCCTAGGCGGGGCAGATACGCAGTATTTT
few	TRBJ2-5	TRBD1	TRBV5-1	CASSSGTGGYQETQYF	TGCGCCAGCAGCTCAGGGACAGGGGGATACCAAGAGACCCAGTACTTC
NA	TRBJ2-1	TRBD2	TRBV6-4	CASSLDRVGTSGNNEQFF	TGTGCCAGCAGCCTGGACAGGGTGGGGACTAGCGGCAACAATGAGCAGTTCTTC
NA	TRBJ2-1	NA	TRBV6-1	CASREIVGPNEQFF	TGTGCCAGCAGAGAGATCGTGGGGCCTAATGAGCAGTTCTTC
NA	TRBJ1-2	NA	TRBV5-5	CASTPWGHYGYTF	TGTGCCAGCACGCCGTGGGGGCACTATGGCTACACCTTC
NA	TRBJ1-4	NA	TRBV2	CARGPAGEKLFF	TGTGCCAGAGGACCAGCGGGTGAAAAACTGTTTTTT
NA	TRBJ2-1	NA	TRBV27	CASSPTEWDEQFF	TGTGCCAGCAGCCCTACGGAGTGGGATGAGCAGTTCTTC
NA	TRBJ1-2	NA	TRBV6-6	CASSTSGYGYTF	TGTGCCAGCAGCACCTCGGGCTATGGCTACACCTTC
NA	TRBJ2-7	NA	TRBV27	CASKAGGTSYEQYF	TGTGCCAGCAAGGCGGGCGGGACTTCCTACGAGCAGTACTTC
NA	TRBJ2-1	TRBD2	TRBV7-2	CASSPALAGGEQFF	TGTGCCAGCAGCCCGGCACTAGCGGGGGGGGAGCAGTTCTTC
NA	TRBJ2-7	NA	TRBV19	CATRQGSGDLYEQYF	TGTGCCACCCGACAGGGGAGCGGGGATCTCTACGAGCAGTACTTC
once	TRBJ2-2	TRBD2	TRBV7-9	CSSSLAGAHAGELFF	TGTTCCAGCAGCTTAGCGGGGGCGCATGCCGGGGAGCTGTTTTTT
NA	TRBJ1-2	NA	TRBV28	CASRSDSYGYTF	TGTGCCAGCAGGTCCGACAGCTATGGCTACACCTTC
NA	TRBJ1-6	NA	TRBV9	CASSRIGGANSPLHF	TGTGCCAGCAGCCGTATAGGAGGGGCCAATTCACCCCTCCACTTT
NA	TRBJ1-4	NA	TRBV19	CASSIIRGGQTGLFF	TGTGCCAGTAGTATAATCCGGGGTGGGCAAACCGGACTGTTTTTT
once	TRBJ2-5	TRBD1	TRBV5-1	CASSLGGQEETQYF	TGCGCCAGCAGCCTCGGAGGACAGGAGGAGACCCAGTACTTC
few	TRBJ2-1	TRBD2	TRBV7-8	CASSLGASGGADEQFF	TGTGCCAGCAGCTTAGGGGCTAGCGGGGGGGCCGATGAGCAGTTCTTC
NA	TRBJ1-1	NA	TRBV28	CASSLVRSNTEAFF	TGTGCCAGCAGTTTAGTGCGGTCGAACACTGAAGCTTTCTTT
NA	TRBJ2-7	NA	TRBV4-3	CASSQVGLGVYEQYF	TGCGCCAGCAGCCAAGTCGGGCTAGGGGTATACGAGCAGTACTTC
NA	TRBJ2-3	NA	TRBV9	CASGPQASSTDTQYF	TGTGCCAGCGGACCACAGGCTTCTAGCACAGATACGCAGTATTTT
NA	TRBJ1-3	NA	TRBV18	CASSPIGEGGNTIYF	TGTGCCAGCTCACCGATAGGGGAAGGTGGAAACACCATATATTTT
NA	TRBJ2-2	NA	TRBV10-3	CAHQGGGDTGELFF	TGTGCCCATCAGGGCGGGGGCGACACCGGGGAGCTGTTTTTT
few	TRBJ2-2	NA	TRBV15	CATSRDPTGELFF	TGTGCCACCAGCAGAGACCCTACCGGGGAGCTGTTTTTT
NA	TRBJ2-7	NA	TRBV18	CASSPPGLYEQYF	TGTGCCAGCTCACCACCGGGACTGTACGAGCAGTACTTC
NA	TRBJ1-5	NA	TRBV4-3	CASSQDIFGAQPQHF	TGCGCCAGCAGCCAAGATATTTTTGGGGCTCAGCCCCAGCATTTT
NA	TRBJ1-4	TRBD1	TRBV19	CASSMRTGGEEKLFF	TGTGCCAGTAGTATGAGGACAGGGGGAGAGGAAAAACTGTTTTTT
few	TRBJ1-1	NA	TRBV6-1	CASSGTVNTEAFF	TGTGCCAGCAGTGGGACAGTGAACACTGAAGCTTTCTTT
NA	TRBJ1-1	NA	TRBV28	CASSPSRGSITEAFF	TGTGCCAGCTCCCCCAGCCGGGGGAGTATCACTGAAGCTTTCTTT
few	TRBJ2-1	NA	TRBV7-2	CASSLARNEQFF	TGTGCCAGCAGCTTAGCCCGCAATGAGCAGTTCTTC
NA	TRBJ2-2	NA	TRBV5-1	CASSLTGTGELFF	TGCGCCAGCAGCTTAACCGGGACAGGGGAGCTGTTTTTT
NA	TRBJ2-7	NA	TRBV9	CASSAGALSSYEQYF	TGTGCCAGCAGCGCAGGGGCCCTGAGCTCCTACGAGCAGTACTTC
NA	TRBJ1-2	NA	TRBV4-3	CASSRSAGLDGYTF	TGCGCCAGCAGCCGCTCGGCGGGTTTGGATGGCTACACCTTC
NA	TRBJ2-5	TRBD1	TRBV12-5	CASGIYPGQGKQTQYF	TGTGCTAGTGGCATATACCCGGGACAGGGAAAACAGACCCAGTACTTC
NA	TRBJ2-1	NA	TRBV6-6	CASSPAGANEQFF	TGTGCCAGCAGCCCCGCAGGGGCTAATGAGCAGTTCTTC
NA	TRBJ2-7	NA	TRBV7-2	CASSLVTTGLGEQYF	TGTGCCAGCAGCTTAGTCACTACAGGGCTGGGGGAGCAGTACTTC
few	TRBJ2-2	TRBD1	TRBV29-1	CSVEEGQGEHRGAVF	TGCAGCGTTGAAGAGGGACAGGGGGAACACCGGGGAGCTGTTTTT
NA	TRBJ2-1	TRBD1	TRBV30	CAWSGQGGGEQFF	TGTGCCTGGAGTGGACAGGGGGGTGGTGAGCAGTTCTTC
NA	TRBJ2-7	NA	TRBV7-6	CASSPLAGSAEQYF	TGTGCCAGCAGCCCCCTCGCAGGGTCCGCCGAGCAGTACTTC
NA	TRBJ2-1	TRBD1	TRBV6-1	CASSWGTGEYNEQFF	TGTGCCAGCAGTTGGGGGACAGGAGAATACAATGAGCAGTTCTTC
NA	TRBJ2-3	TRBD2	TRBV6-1	CASSGGLAGLTPTDTQYF	TGTGCCAGCAGTGGGGGACTAGCGGGATTAACCCCCACAGATACGCAGTATTTT
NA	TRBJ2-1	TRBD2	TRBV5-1	CASSPGLGMGEQFF	TGCGCCAGCAGCCCGGGACTAGGGATGGGCGAGCAGTTCTTC
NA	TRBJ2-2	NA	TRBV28	CASSPRTGRGTGELFF	TGTGCCAGCAGTCCTAGGACAGGGAGGGGTACCGGGGAGCTGTTTTTT
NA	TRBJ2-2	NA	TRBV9	CASSVVSGNTGELFF	TGTGCCAGCAGCGTAGTCAGCGGGAACACCGGGGAGCTGTTTTTT
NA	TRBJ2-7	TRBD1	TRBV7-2	CASSLDRGAYEQYF	TGTGCCAGCAGCCTCGACAGGGGTGCATACGAGCAGTACTTC